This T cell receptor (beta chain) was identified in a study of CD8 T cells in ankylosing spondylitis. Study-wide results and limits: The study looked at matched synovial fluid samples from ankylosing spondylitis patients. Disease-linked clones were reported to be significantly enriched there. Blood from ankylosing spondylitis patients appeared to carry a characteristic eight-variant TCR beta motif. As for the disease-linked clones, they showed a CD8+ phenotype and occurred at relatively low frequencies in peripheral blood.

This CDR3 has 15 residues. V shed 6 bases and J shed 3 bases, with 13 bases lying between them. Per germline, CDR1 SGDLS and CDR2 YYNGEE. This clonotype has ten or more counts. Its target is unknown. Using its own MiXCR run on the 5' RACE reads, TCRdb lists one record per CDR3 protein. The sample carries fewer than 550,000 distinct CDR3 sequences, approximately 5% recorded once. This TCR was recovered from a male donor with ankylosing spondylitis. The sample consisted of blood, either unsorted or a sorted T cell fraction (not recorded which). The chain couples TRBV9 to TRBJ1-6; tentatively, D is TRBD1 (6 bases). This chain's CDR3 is CASTPGQNYNSPLHF. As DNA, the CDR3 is TGTGCCAGCACCCCCGGACAGAACTATAATTCACCCCTCCACTTT. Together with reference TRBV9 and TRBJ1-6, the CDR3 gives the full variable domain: DSGVTQTPKHLITATGQRVTLRCSPRSGDLSVYWYQQSLDQGLQFLIQYYNGEERAKGNILERFSAQQFPDLHSELNLSSLELGDSALYFCASTPGQNYNSPLHFGNGTRLTVT.